This T cell receptor beta chain was observed in a study of beta chain features in type 1 diabetes. The study reverse transcribed the entire isolated RNA, so it sequenced expressed TCRB transcripts. Data came from immunoSEQ multiplex PCR; TCRdb stores just in-frame clones and leaves some out. The sample consists of around 650,000 clones, roughly an eighth of them appearing once. Note on this clone: The antigen is unknown.

The V segment lost 6 bases and the J segment 0 bases; nucleotides outside the gene matches: 4. This CDR3 is built from 15 residues. Looked up from germline, CDR1 is MDHEN and CDR2 is SYDVKM. Regarding the study as a whole: Shortening that was moderate but significant affected the TCRB CDR3s of Type 1 diabetes patients in all four CD4+ subsets.

V gene TRBV28 combines with J gene TRBJ1-4; TRBD1 matches 7 bases. The sequence derives from a man aged 30 to 39 with type 1 diabetes. The sequencing sample was made of naive CD4+ T cells from blood. Here the CDR3 DNA reads TGTGCCAGCAGCCCCGGACAGGCAACTAATGAAAAACTGTTTTTT. It yields the protein CASSPGQATNEKLFF.